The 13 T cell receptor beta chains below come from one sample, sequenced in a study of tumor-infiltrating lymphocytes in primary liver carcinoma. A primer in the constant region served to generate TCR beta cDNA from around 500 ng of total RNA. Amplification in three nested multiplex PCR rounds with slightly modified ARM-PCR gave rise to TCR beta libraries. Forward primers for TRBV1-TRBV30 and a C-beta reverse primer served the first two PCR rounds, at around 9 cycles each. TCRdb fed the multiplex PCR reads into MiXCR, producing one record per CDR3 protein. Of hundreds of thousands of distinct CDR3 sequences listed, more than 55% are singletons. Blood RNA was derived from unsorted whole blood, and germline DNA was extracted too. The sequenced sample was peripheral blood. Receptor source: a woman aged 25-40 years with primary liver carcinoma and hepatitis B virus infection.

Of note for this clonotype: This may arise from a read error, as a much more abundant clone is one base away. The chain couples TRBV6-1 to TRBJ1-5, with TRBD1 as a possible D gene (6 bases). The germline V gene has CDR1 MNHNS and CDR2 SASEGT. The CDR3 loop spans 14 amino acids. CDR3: CASRRGGLGQPKHF. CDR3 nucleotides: TGTGCCAGCAGGCGCGGGGGGCTCGGTCAGCCCAAGCATTTT.

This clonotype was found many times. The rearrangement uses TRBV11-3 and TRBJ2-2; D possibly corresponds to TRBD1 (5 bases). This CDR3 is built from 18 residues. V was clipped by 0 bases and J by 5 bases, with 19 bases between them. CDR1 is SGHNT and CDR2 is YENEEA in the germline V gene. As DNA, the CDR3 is TGTGCCAGCAGCTTAGATCGTTTGGGGCAGGGTCAGACCGGGGAGCTGTTTTTT. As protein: CASSLDRLGQGQTGELFF.

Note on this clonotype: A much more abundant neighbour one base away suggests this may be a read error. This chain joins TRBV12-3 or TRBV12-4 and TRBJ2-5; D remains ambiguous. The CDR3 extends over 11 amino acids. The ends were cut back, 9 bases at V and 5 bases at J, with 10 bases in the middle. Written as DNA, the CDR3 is TGTGCCAGTACCATTGGGGAGACCCAGTACTTC. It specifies CASTIGETQYF.

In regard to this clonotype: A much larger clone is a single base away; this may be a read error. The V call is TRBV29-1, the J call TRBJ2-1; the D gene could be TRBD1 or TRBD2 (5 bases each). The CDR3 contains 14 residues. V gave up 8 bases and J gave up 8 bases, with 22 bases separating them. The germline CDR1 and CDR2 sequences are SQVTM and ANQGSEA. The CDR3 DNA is TGCAGCATTGTTGTGGGGACCGGTCGGTATGAGCAGTTCTTC. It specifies CSIVVGTGRYEQFF.

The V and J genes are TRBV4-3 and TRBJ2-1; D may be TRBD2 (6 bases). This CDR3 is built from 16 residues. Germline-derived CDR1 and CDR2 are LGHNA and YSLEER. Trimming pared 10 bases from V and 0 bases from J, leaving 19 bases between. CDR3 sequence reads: CANNQDAGCSYNEQFF. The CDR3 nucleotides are TGCGCCAACAACCAAGATGCGGGATGCTCCTACAATGAGCAGTTCTTC.

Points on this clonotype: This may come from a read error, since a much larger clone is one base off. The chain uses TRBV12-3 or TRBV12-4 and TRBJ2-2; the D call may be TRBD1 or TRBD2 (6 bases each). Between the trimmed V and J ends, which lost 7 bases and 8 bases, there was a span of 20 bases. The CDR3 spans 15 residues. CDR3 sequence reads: CASTPWRGGRGELFF. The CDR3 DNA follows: TGTGCCAGCACCCCATGGAGAGGGGGGAGAGGGGAGCTGTTTTTT.

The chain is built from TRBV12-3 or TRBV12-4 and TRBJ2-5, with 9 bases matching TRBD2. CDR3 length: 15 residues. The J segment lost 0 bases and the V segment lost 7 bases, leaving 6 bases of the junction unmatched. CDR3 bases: TGTGCCAGCACTGGGGCTAGCGGGAACCAAGAGACCCAGTACTTC. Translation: CASTGASGNQETQYF.

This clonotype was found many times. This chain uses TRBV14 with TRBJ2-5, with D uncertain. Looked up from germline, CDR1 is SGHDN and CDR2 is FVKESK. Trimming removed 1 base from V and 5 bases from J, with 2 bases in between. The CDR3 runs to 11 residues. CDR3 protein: CASSQAETQYF. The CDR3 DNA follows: TGTGCCAGCAGCCAAGCGGAGACCCAGTACTTC.

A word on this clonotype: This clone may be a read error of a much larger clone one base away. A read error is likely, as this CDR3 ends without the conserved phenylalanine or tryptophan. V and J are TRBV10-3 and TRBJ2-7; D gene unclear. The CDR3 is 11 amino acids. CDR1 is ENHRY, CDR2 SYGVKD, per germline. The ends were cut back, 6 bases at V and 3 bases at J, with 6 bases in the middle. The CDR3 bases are TGTGCCATCAGGGAGAACTACGAGCAGTACCTC. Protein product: CAIRENYEQYL.

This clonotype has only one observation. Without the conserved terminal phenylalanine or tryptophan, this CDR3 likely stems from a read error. In DNA form, the CDR3 reads TGTGCCAGCAGCCAAGATGGTGCGGGAGGGATGGAGACCCAGTACTCC. Its translation is CASSQDGAGGMETQYS. This chain links TRBV4-2 with TRBJ2-5, with 9 bases matching TRBD2. V shed 0 bases, J shed 5 bases, and the junction held 7 bases outside the gene matches. Germline V gene lookup returns CDR1 LGHNA and CDR2 YNFKEQ. The length of the CDR3 is 16 residues.

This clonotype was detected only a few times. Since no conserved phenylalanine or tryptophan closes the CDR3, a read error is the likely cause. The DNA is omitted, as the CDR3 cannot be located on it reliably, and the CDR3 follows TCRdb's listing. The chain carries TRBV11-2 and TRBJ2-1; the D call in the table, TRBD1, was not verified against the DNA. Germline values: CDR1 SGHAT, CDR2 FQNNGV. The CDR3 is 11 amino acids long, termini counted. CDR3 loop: CASSSGQGLFL.

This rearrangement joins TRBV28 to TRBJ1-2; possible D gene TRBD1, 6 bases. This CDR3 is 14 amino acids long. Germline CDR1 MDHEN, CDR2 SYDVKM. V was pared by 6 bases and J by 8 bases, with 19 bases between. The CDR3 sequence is CASRIDGGARGYTF. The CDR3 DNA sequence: TGTGCCAGCAGAATTGATGGGGGGGCGCGGGGCTACACCTTC.

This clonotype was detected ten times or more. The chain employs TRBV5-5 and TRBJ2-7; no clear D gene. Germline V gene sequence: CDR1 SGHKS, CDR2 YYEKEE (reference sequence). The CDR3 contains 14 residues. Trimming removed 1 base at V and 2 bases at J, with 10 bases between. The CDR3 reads CASSLRPLTYEQYF. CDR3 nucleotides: TGTGCCAGCAGCTTGAGGCCTCTAACCTACGAGCAGTACTTC.